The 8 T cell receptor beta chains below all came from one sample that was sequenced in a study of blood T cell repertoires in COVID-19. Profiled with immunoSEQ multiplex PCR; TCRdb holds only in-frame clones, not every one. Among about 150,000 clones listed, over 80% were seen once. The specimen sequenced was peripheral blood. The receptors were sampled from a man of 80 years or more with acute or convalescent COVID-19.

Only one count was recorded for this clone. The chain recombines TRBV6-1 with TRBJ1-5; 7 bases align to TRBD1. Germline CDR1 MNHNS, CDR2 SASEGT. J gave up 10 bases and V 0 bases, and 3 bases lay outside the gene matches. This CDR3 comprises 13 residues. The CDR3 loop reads CASSEATGSPQHF. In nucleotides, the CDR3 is TGTGCCAGCAGTGAAGCGACAGGGTCACCCCAGCATTTT.

Here the CDR3 DNA reads TGTGCCAGCAGCCAAGTCCAGGGGTCGGCCGGGGAGCTGTTTTTT. It specifies CASSQVQGSAGELFF. The chain has TRBV3-1 (or the pseudogene TRBV3-2) and TRBJ2-2, with D perhaps TRBD1 (6 bases). The CDR3 runs 15 residues. Germline CDR1 LGHDT, CDR2 YNNKEL (reference sequence). V shed 1 base and J shed 6 bases, with 12 bases lying between them.

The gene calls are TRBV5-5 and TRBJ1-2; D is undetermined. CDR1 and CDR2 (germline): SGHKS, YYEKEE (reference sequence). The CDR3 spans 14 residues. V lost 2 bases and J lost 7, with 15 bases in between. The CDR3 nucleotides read TGTGCCAGCAGCTTATCCCAGGTGGTCTCTGGCTACACCTTC. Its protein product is CASSLSQVVSGYTF.

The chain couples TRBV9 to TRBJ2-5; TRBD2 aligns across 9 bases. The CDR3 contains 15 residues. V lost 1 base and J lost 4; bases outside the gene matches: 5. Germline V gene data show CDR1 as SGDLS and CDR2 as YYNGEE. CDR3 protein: CASSVSGGRRETQYF. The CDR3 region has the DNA TGTGCCAGCAGCGTAAGCGGGGGGCGCAGAGAGACCCAGTACTTC.

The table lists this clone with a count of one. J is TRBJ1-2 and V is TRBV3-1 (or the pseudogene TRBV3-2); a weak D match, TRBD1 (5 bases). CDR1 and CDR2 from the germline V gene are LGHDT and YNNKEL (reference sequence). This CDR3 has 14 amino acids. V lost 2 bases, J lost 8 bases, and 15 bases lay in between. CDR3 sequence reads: CASSQRSGTRGYTF. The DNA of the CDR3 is TGTGCCAGCAGCCAACGTAGCGGGACGAGAGGCTACACCTTC.

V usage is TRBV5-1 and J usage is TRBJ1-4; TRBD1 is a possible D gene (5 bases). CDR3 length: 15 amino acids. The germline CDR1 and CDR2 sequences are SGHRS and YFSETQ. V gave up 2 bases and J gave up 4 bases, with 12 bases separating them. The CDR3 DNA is TGCGCCAGCAGCTTTCAGGGCCAAAGTAATGAAAAACTGTTTTTT. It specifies CASSFQGQSNEKLFF.

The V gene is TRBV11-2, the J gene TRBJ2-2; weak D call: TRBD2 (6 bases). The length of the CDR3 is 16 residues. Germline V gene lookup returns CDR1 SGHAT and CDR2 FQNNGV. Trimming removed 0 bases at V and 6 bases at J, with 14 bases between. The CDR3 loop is CASSLEWGRSAGELFF. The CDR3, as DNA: TGTGCCAGCAGCTTAGAGTGGGGGAGGAGCGCCGGGGAGCTGTTTTTT.

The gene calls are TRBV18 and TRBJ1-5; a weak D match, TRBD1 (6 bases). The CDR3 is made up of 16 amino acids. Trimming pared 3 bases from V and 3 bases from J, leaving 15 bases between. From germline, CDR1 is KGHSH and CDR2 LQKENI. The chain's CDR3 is CASSPKTGQVNQPQHF. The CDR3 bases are TGTGCCAGCTCACCCAAAACAGGGCAGGTCAATCAGCCCCAGCATTTT.